This record concerns one T cell receptor (beta chain) sequence. What it recognizes is unknown. Germline V CDR1 and CDR2: SGDLS, YYNGEE. This CDR3 contains 14 residues. V was clipped by 4 bases and J by 3 bases, with 11 bases between them. The sample is drawn from a study of CD8 T cells in ankylosing spondylitis. The study, taken as a whole, reports: A motif in TCR beta, a set of seven to nine highly homologous variants, appeared characteristic of ankylosing spondylitis blood. Clones linked to disease were reported to show significant enrichment in matched ankylosing spondylitis synovial fluid. Prior literature has documented some motif variants in synovial fluid and blood from reactive arthritis.

Molecular-barcoded quantitative 5'-RACE produced these TCR beta libraries. One entry per CDR3 protein results from TCRdb running MiXCR on the 5' RACE reads. The data show 200,000 to 250,000 distinct CDR3 sequences, with approximately 16% seen just once and approximately 40% held by the top ten. V usage is TRBV9 and J usage is TRBJ1-5, with a weak D call TRBD1 (5 bases). The sample consisted of blood, either unsorted or a sorted T cell fraction (not recorded which). This TCR was sampled from a male donor with ankylosing spondylitis. The CDR3 protein is CASSPGDPNQPQHF. The CDR3 DNA follows: TGTGCCAGCAGCCCCGGGGACCCCAATCAGCCCCAGCATTTT.